One T cell receptor beta chain is described in this entry. Just one base apart from a much larger clone, this may be a read error. Individually, cDNA molecules had unique molecular identifiers attached to them. TCRdb itself ran the 5' RACE reads through MiXCR, one entry per CDR3 protein. The data hold more than 20,000 distinct CDR3 sequences, with around 5.4% observed a single time. These data come from a study of early T cells in non-severe SARS-CoV-2 infection. Trimming left V 5 bases short and J 2 bases short, with 16 bases between. From germline, CDR1 is MDHEN and CDR2 SYDVKM. This CDR3 region has 15 residues.

The TCR sequence derives from an adult who was a healthcare worker with PCR-confirmed SARS-CoV-2 infection or an uninfected control (not recorded which). V gene TRBV28 combines with J gene TRBJ2-7; D is perhaps TRBD1 (5 bases). Sequencing was done on a sample of whole blood. Written as DNA, the CDR3 is TGTGCCAGCAGTATAGTCTGGGGCCTCCCCTACGAGCAGTACTTC. Protein: CASSIVWGLPYEQYF.